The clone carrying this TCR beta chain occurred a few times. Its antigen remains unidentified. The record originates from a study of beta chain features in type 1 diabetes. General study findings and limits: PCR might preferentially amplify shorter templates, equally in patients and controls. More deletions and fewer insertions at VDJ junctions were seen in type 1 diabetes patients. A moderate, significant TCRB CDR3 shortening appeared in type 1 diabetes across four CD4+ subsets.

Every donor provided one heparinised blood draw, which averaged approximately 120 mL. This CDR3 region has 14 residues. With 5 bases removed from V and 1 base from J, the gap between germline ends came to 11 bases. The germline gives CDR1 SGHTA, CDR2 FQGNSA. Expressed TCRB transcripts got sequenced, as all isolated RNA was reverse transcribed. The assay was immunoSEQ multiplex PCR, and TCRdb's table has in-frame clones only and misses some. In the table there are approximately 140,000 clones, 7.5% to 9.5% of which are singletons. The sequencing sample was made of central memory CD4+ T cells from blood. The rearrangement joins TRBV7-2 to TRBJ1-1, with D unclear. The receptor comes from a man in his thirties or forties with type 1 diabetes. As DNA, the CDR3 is TGTGCCAGCAGCGGCCTAGGAAGGAACACTGAAGCTTTCTTT. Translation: CASSGLGRNTEAFF. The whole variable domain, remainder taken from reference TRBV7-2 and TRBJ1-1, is GAGVSQSPSNKVTEKGKDVELRCDPISGHTALYWYRQSLGQGLEFLIYFQGNSAPDKSGLPSDRFSAERTGGSVSTLTIQRTQQEDSAVYLCASSGLGRNTEAFFGQGTRLTVV.